The clone carrying this T cell receptor beta chain is a singleton in its sample. The data originate from a study of T cells after somatic rescue of genetic block. The V and J ends lost 1 base and 10 bases, in that order; junction bases with no gene match: 12. CDR1 and CDR2 from the germline V gene are KGHSH and LQKENI. The CDR3 is made up of 16 amino acids. Profiled with immunoSEQ multiplex PCR; TCRdb holds only in-frame clones, not every one. Of 55,000 to 75,000 clones listed, around 93% were seen once; the top ten hold 2.9%. The sequencing sample was made of peripheral blood mononuclear cells (PBMCs). This clonotype originated in a man aged 35 to 55. This chain uses TRBV18 with TRBJ2-1; 8 nucleotides agree with TRBD2. The CDR3 here is CASSPRLQAGVWEQFF. The CDR3 DNA sequence: TGTGCCAGCTCACCACGACTCCAAGCGGGGGTCTGGGAGCAGTTCTTC.